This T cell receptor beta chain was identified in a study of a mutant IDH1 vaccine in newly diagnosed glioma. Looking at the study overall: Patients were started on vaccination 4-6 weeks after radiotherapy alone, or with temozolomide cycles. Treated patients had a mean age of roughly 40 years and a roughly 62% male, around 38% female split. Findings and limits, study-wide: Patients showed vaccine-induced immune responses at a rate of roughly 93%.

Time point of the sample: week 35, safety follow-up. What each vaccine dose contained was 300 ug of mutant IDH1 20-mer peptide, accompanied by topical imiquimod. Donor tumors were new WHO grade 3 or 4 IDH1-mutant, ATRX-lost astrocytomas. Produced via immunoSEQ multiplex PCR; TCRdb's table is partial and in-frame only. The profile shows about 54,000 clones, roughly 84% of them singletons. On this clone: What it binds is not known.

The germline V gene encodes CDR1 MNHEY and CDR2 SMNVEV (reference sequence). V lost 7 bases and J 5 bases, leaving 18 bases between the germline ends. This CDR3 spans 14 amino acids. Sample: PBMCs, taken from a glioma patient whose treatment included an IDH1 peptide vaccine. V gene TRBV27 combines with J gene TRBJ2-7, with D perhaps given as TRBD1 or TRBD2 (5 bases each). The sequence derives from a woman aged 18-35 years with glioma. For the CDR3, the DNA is TGTGCCAGCACCCCCCGGGCAGGGCGGGACGAGCAGTACTTC. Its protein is CASTPRAGRDEQYF.